This T cell receptor (beta chain) was identified during a study of CD8+ T cells in alopecia areata. cDNA reverse transcribed from extracted RNA served as the sequencing template. Sequencing was performed with immunoSEQ multiplex PCR; in TCRdb, only in-frame clones are kept and a portion is missing. Counted here are around 200,000 clones, 40% to 65% occurring once; the ten biggest clones make up 9.5% to 14%. V gave up 4 bases and J gave up 5 bases, with 8 bases separating them. Germline V gene data show CDR1 as GTSNPN and CDR2 as SVGIG (reference sequence). This CDR3 is 11 amino acids long. Documented treatment: oral pan-JAK inhibitor, 5-10 mg twice daily.

This TCR was sampled from a human donor with alopecia areata. The chain employs TRBV30 and TRBJ1-2; the D is unclear. The sequencing used CD8+ T cells sorted from blood, collected at week 24, from a patient treated with tofacitinib. Here the CDR3 reads CAWTDAYGYTF. The CDR3 nucleotides are TGTGCCTGGACGGATGCTTATGGCTACACCTTC.